This record looks at one T cell receptor beta chain sequence and its context. Authors' processing steps: How many nucleated cells were present was estimated from reference gene primer amplification. Here immunoSEQ multiplex PCR was the method, and the copy in TCRdb shows in-frame clones only, minus some. The V and J calls and clone size come from that table; D and trimming were worked out from the DNA. The repertoire holds around 250,000 clones, with approximately 87% as singletons. These data originate in a study of blood T cell repertoires in COVID-19. Study at large: COVID-19 samples collected from the United States, Italy and Spain covered acute and convalescent phases. PBMCs, B-cell-depleted T cells, or T cells provided the cDNA or gDNA that made up the material.

Germline CDR1 is MNHEY and CDR2 is SVGEGT. CDR3 length: 16 residues. Trimming took off 0 bases at V and 4 bases at J, with 13 bases between the two ends. The specimen sequenced was peripheral blood. This chain uses TRBV6-2 or TRBV6-3 with TRBJ2-1, with no clear D. The sequence was obtained from a man aged 60 to 75 who had recovered from COVID-19. Here the CDR3 reads CASSYSVSYGYNEQFF. The DNA for the CDR3 is TGTGCCAGCAGTTACTCGGTGAGCTACGGGTACAATGAGCAGTTCTTC.